The following is a T cell receptor (beta chain) sequence with its context. Germline assignment: CDR1 MDHEN and CDR2 SYDVKM. The CDR3 spans 16 residues. Trimming removed 6 bases from V and 3 bases from J; junction bases left unmatched: 9. In the authors' methods: Cell counts per sample came from amplifying reference gene primers. Sequencing was performed with immunoSEQ multiplex PCR; in TCRdb, only in-frame clones are kept and a portion is missing. V, J and clone size derive from that table, while D and trimming were established from the DNA sequence. This sample has 99,000 or so clones; about four fifths occur once, and the top ten carry around 4.8%. These data belong to a study of blood T cell repertoires in COVID-19. Study context: COVID-19 samples, acute and convalescent, were from the United States, Italy and Spain. Sources were T cells, B-cell-depleted T cells, or PBMCs; the material itself was cDNA or gDNA.

This TCR was recovered from a man aged 55 to 70 with acute or convalescent COVID-19. Sequencing was performed on peripheral blood. V usage is TRBV28 and J usage is TRBJ2-2; 8 bases map to TRBD1. The chain's CDR3 is CASRHDRGRDTGELFF. Written as DNA, the CDR3 is TGTGCCAGCAGGCACGACAGGGGACGAGACACCGGGGAGCTGTTTTTT.